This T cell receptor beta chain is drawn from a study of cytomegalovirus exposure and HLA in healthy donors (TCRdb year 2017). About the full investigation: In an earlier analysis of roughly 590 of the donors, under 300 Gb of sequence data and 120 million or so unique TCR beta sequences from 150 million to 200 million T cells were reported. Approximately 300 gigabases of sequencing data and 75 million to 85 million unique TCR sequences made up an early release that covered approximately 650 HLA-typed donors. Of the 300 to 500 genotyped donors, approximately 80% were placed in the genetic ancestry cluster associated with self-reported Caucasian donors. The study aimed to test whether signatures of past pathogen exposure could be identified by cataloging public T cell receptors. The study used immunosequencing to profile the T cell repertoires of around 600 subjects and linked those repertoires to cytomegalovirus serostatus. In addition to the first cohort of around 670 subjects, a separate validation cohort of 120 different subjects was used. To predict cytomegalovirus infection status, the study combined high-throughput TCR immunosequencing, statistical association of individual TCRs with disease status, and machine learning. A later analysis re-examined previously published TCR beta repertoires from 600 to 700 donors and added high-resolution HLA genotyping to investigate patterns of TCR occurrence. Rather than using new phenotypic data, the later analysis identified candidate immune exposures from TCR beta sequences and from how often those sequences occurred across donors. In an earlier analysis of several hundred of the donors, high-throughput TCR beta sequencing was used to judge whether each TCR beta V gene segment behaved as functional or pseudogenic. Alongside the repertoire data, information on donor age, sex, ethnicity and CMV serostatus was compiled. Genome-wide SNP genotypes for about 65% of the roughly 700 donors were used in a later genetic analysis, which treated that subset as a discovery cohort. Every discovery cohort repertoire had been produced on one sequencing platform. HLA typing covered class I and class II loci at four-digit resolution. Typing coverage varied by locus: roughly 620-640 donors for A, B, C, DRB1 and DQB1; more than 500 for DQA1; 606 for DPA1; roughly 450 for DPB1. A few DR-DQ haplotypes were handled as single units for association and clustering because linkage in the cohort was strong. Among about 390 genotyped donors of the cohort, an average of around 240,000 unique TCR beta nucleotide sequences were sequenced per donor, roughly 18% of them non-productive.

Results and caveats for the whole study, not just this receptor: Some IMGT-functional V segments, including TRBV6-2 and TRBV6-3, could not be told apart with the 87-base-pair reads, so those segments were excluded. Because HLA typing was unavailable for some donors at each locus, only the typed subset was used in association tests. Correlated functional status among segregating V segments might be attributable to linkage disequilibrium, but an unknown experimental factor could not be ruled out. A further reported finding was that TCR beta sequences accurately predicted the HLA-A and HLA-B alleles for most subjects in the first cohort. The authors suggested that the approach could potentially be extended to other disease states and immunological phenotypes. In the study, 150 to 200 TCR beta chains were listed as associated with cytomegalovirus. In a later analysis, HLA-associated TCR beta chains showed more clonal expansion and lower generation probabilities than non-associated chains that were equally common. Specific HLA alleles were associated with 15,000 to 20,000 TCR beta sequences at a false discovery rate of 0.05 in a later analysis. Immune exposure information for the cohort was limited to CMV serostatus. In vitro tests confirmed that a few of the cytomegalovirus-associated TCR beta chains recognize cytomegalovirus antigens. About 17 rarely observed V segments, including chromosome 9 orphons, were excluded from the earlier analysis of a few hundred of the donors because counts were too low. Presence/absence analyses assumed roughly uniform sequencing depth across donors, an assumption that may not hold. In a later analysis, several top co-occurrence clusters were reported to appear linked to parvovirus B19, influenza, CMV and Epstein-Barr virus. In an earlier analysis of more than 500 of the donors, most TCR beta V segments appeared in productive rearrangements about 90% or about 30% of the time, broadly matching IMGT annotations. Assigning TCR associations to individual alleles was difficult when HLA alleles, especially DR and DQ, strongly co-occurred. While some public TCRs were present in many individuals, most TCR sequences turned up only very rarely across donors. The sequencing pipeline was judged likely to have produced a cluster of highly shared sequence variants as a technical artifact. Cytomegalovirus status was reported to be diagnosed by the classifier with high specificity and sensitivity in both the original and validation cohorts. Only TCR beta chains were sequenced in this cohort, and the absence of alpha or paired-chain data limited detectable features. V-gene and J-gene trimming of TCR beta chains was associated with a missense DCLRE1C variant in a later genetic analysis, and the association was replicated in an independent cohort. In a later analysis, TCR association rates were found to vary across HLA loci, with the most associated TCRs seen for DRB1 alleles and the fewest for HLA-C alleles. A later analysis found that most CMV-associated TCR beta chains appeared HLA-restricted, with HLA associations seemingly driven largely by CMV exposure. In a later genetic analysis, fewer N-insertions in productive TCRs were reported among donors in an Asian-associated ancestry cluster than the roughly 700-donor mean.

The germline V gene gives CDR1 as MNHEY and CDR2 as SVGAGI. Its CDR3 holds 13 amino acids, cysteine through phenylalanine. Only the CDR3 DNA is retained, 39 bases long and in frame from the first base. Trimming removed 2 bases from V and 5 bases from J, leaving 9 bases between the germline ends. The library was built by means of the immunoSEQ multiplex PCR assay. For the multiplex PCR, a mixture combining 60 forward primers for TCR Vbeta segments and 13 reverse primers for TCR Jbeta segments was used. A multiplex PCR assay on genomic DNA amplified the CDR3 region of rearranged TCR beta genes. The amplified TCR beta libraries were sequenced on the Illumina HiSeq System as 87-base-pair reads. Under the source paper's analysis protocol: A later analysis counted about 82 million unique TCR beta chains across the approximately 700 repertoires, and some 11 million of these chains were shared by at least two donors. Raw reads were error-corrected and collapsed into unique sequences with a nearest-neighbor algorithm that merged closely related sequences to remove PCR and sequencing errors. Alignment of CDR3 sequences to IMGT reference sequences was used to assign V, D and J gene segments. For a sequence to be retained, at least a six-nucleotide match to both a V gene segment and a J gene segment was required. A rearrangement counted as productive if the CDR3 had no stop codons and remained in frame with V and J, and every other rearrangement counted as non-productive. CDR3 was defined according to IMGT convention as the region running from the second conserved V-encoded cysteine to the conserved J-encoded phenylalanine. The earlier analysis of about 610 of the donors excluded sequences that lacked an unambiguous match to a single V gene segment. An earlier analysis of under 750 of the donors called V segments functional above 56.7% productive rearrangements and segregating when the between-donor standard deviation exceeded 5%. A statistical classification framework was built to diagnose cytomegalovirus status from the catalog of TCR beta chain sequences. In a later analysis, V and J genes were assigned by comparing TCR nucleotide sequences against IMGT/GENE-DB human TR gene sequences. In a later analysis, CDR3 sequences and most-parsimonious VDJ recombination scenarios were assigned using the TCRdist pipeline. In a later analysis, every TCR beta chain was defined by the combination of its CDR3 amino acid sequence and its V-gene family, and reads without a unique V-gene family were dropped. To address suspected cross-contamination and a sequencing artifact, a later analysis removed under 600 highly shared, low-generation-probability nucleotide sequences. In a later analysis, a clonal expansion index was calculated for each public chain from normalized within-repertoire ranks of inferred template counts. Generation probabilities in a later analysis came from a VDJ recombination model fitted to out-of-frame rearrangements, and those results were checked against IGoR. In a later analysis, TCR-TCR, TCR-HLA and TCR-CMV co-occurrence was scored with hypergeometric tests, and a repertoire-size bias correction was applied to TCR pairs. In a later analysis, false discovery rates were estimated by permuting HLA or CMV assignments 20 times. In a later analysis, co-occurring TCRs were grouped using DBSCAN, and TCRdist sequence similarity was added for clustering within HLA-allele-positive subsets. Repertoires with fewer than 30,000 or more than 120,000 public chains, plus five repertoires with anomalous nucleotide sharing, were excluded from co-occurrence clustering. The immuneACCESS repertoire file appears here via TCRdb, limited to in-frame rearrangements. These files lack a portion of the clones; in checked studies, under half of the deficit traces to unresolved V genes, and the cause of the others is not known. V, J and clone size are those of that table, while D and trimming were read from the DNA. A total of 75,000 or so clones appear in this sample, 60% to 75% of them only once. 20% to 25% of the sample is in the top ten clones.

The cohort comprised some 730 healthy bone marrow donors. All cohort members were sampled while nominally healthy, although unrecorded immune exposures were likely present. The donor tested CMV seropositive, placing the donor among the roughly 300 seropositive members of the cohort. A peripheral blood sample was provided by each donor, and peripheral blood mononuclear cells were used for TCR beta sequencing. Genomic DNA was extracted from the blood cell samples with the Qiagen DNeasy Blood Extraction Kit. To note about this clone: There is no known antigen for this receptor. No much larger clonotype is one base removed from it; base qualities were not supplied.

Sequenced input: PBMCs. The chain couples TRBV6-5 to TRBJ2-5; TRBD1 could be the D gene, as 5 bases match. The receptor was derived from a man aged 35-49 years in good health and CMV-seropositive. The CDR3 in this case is CASSYTGVETQYF. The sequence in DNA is TGTGCCAGCAGTTACACAGGAGTGGAGACCCAGTACTTC.